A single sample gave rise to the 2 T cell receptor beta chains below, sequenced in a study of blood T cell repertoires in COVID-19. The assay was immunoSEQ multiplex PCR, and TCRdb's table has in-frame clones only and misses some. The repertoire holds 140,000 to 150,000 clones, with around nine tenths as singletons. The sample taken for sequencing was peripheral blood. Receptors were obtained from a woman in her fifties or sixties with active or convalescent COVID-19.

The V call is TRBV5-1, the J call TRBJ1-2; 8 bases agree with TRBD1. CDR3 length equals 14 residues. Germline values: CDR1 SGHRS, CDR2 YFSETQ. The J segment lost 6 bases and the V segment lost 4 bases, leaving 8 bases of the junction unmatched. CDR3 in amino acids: CASSAPGGANGYTF. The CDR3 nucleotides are TGCGCCAGCAGCGCCCCAGGGGGCGCGAATGGCTACACCTTC.

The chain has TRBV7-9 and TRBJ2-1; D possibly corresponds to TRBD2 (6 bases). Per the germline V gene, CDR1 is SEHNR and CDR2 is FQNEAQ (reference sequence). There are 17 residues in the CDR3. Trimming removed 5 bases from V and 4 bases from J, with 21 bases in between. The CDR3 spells CASSPPHAGRHYNEQFF. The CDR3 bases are TGTGCCAGCAGCCCCCCCCATGCGGGGAGACATTACAATGAGCAGTTCTTC.